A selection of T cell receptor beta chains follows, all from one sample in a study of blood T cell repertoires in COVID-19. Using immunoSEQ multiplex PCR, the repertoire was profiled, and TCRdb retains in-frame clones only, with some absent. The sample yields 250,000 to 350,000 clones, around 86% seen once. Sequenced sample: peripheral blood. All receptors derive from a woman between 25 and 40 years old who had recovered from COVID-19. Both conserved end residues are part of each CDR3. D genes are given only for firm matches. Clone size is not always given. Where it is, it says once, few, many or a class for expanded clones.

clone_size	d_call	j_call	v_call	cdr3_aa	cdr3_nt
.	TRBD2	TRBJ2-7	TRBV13	CASSETGRLAGSLYEQYF	TGTGCCAGCAGCGAGACAGGGCGGCTAGCGGGATCCTTATACGAGCAGTACTTC
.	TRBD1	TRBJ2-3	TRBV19	CASRGQGWTDTQYF	TGTGCCAGTAGAGGACAGGGATGGACAGATACGCAGTATTTT
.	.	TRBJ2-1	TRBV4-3	CASSKSDSPGFQFF	TGCGCCAGCAGCAAATCGGACAGTCCAGGGTTTCAGTTCTTC
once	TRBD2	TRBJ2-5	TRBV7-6	CASSIGGLAGGLETQYF	TGTGCCAGCAGCATAGGCGGACTAGCGGGGGGGTTGGAGACCCAGTACTTC
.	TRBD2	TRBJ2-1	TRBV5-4	CASREGSYNEQFF	TGTGCCAGTCGGGAGGGCTCCTACAATGAGCAGTTCTTC
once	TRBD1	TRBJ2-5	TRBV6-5	CASSGPGQGETQYF	TGTGCCAGCAGCGGTCCGGGACAGGGAGAGACCCAGTACTTC
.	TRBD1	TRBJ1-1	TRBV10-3	CAISETGANTEAFF	TGTGCCATCAGTGAAACAGGGGCGAACACTGAAGCTTTCTTT
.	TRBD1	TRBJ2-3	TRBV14	CASSLRPDRVSDTQYF	TGTGCCAGCAGCCTCCGACCGGACAGGGTATCGGATACGCAGTATTTT
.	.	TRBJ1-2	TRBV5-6	CASSLIDSSYGYTF	TGTGCCAGCAGCTTGATCGACAGCTCGTATGGCTACACCTTC
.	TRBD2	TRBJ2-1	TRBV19	CASSIRLAGFNEQFF	TGTGCCAGTAGTATACGACTAGCGGGATTCAATGAGCAGTTCTTC
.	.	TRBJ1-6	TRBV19	CASSVGRSSYNSPLHF	TGTGCCAGTAGTGTCGGGAGAAGCTCCTATAATTCACCCCTCCACTTT
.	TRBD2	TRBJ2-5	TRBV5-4	CASSPSGAGETQYF	TGTGCCAGCAGCCCCAGCGGGGCGGGAGAGACCCAGTACTTC
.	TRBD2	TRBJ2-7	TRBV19	CASSIRRESSYEQYF	TGTGCCAGTAGTATCCGGCGGGAGAGCTCCTACGAGCAGTACTTC
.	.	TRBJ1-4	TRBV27	CASRMGLTKRHEKLFF	TGTGCCAGCAGAATGGGACTTACGAAGCGGCATGAAAAACTGTTTTTT
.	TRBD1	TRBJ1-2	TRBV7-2	CASSLTGQDYGYTF	TGTGCCAGCAGCTTAACTGGACAGGACTATGGCTACACCTTC